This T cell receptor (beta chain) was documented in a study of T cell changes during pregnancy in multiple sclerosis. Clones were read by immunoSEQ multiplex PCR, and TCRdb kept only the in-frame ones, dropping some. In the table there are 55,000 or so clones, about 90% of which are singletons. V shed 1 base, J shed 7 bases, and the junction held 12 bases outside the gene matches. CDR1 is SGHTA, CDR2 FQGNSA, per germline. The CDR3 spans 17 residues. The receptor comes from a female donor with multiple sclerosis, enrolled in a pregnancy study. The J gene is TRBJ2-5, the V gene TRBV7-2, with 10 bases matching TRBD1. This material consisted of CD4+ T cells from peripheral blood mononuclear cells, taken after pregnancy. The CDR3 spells CASSLGPGTGVLGTQYF. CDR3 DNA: TGTGCCAGCAGCTTAGGGCCCGGGACAGGGGTCCTAGGGACCCAGTACTTC.